Listed here is a single T cell receptor (beta chain). Its antigen target is currently unknown. There are no base qualities to consult, and no much larger clone falls within one base. At diagnosis, tumor, uninvolved tumor-adjacent lung and peripheral blood were collected and then preserved as a mix of FFPE and fresh-frozen material. For TCR repertoire profiling, blood samples were analyzed in the form of peripheral blood mononuclear cells. The CDR3 runs 16 amino acids, cysteine and phenylalanine included. Just CDR3 DNA is preserved here, 48 bases in frame from base 1. Trimming takes 2 bases from V and 3 bases from J, and the germline ends sit 15 bases apart. According to the germline V gene, CDR1 reads MNHNS and CDR2 reads SASEGT. The data derive from a study of T cells in localized non-small cell lung cancer (dated by TCRdb to about 2020). A note on the overall study: The study examined T cell repertoires in under 300 patients with early-stage NSCLC and compared tumors with uninvolved tumor-adjacent lungs. The cohort was made up of around 250 treatment-naive NSCLC patients whose localized lung tumors had been resected. A mean age of about 66 years was recorded for the NSCLC patients, of whom 129 were male and 95 to 110 were female.

What the research found in general, with its limitations: Because multi-region tumor sequencing was not performed, intratumor heterogeneity could not be ruled out. Longer overall survival was associated with higher T cell density in blood, whereas shorter survival was associated with higher clonality in adjacent lung. Because of the exploratory design, TCR variables were selected using unadjusted p-values without false-discovery rate correction. A median of roughly 60 of the top 100 tumor clones were detected in paired uninvolved adjacent lung, and some 28 of these tumor clones were also found among the top 100 clones of the paired uninvolved adjacent lung. Uninvolved tumor-adjacent lung showed the highest T cell clonality, higher than tumor, which suggests more focused antigenic responses in the uninvolved tumor-adjacent lung.

The immunoSEQ Assay was used to sequence TCR beta CDR3 regions from DNA. For the original study's pipeline: T cell density was computed as TCR beta template counts normalized to usable DNA estimated by amplifying housekeeping genes. Using the preseqR package, richness was estimated by extrapolating to 120,000 templates for tissue samples and 400,000 templates for PBMC samples. Clonality was defined as one minus Pielou's evenness. To identify tissue-enriched TCRs, differential abundance testing was run on productive amino-acid clonotypes with a minimum total count of 5 and an alpha of 0.1. The Jaccard Index and the Morisita Overlap Index were used to measure how much the repertoires overlapped between compartments. GLIPH grouped TCR beta CDR3s together with public tetramer-defined viral CDR3s, and a viral motif had to include at least three viral sequences and also show V-gene enrichment. Not all clones reach the TCRdb copy of this immuneACCESS table, which keeps in-frame sequences only. Checked studies attribute under half of the gap to unresolved V genes and leave the rest unexplained. V and J calls and clone size follow that table, whereas D and trimming were derived from the DNA. This sample is represented by about 25,000 clones; about 92% of them were singletons. Jointly, the top ten make up approximately 14% of the sample.

The sample here was peripheral blood, taken before any cancer treatment. This receptor was identified in a man aged 35-69 years with stage III squamous cell lung carcinoma. This receptor chain uses TRBV6-1 and TRBJ2-3; TRBD1 is a possible D gene, resting on 6 matching bases. The CDR3: CASSESLGQGTDTQYF. The DNA reads TGTGCCAGCAGTGAATCGTTGGGGCAGGGGACAGATACGCAGTATTTT.